A single sample gave rise to the 2 T cell receptor delta chains below, sequenced in a study of Vδ1+ human thymocytes. Study-level results: In the thymus, TRG and TRD repertoires looked highly polyclonal with Gaussian CDR3 lengths.

Sequences come from RNA converted to cDNA by reverse transcription. The CDR3 regions were amplified by multiplex PCR from V-gene primers to a constant-region primer. TCRdb called clones anew from the multiplex PCR reads with CATT. The repertoire includes around 76,000 delta-chain clones, around 32% of them detected once, and under 0.3% sits in the top ten. Their antigen targets remain unknown. Sequenced sample: Vdelta1+ gamma-delta thymocytes from the thymus. Noted subset: FACS-sorted CD3+ TCRalphabeta- TCRVdelta1+ TCRVdelta2- thymocytes. These receptors were taken from a boy younger than two who had congenital heart surgery.

This chain connects TRDV1 to TRDJ1, with D hard to call. This CDR3 has 17 residues. V was cut by 0 bases and J by 0 bases, with 14 bases left in between. Germline-derived CDR1 and CDR2 are TSWWSYY and QGS. The CDR3 region is CALGELSKREHTDKLIF. The CDR3 DNA reads TGTGCTCTTGGGGAACTTTCCAAGCGCGAACACACCGATAAACTCATCTTT.

The genes are TRDV1 and TRDJ1, with TRDD3 matching over 9 bases. Germline V gene lookup returns CDR1 TSWWSYY and CDR2 QGS. With V trimmed by 2 bases and J by 9 bases, 16 bases remained unmatched. This CDR3 is built from 17 residues. CDR3 protein: CALGEKFGRRGYVELIF. CDR3 nucleotides: TGTGCTCTTGGGGAAAAGTTTGGCCGAAGGGGATACGTGGAACTCATCTTT.